Shown below are 28 T cell receptor beta chains from a single sample sequenced in a study of blood T cell repertoires in COVID-19. TCRdb's table, derived via immunoSEQ multiplex PCR, lists solely in-frame clones and lacks some. The sample gives roughly 300,000 clones, 70% to 90% of which show up once; 5.5% to 7% is in the top ten. The sample consisted of PBMCs or T cells enriched from blood (not recorded which). Receptors originate from a woman between 25 and 40 years old who had recovered from COVID-19.

V and J are TRBV5-1 and TRBJ2-1; 12 bases agree with TRBD2. Germline V gene lookup returns CDR1 SGHRS and CDR2 YFSETQ. The V gene end was trimmed by 5 bases and the J gene end by 9 bases; junction bases not matched to a gene: 6. The CDR3 runs to 14 residues. The DNA of the CDR3 is TGCGCCAGCAGAACTAGCGGGGGGTGGTCTGAGCAGTTCTTC. Its translation is CASRTSGGWSEQFF.

V usage is TRBV3-1 (or the pseudogene TRBV3-2) and J usage is TRBJ2-6; D unclear. This CDR3 contains 14 residues. CDR1 and CDR2 from the germline V gene are LGHDT and YNNKEL (reference sequence). Trimming took 4 bases from V and 0 from J, leaving 4 bases between them. In nucleotides, the CDR3 is TGTGCCAGCAGCCCGAGCTCTGGGGCCAACGTCCTGACTTTC. Translating gives CASSPSSGANVLTF.

This chain uses TRBV5-5 with TRBJ1-1, with TRBD1 identical over 7 bases. The germline V gene has CDR1 SGHKS and CDR2 YYEKEE (reference sequence). This CDR3 contains 15 residues. The V gene end was trimmed by 4 bases and the J gene end by 0 bases; junction bases not matched to a gene: 6. CDR3 sequence reads: CASSKFQGVNTEAFF. The CDR3 region has the DNA TGTGCCAGCAGCAAATTCCAGGGGGTGAACACTGAAGCTTTCTTT.

The chain couples TRBV30 to TRBJ2-1; the match to TRBD2 covers 13 bases. This CDR3 region has 17 residues. Germline CDR1 is GTSNPN and CDR2 is SVGIG (reference sequence). Trimming at V came to 0 bases and at J to 8 bases, leaving 10 bases not matched to a gene. The CDR3 sequence is CAWSVGWTSGGIDEQFF. CDR3 coding DNA: TGTGCCTGGAGTGTAGGGTGGACTAGCGGGGGTATCGATGAGCAGTTCTTC.

This clone was counted between two and nine times. The rearrangement joins TRBV27 to TRBJ2-1; 7 bases map to TRBD1. The trim removed 6 bases at V and 0 bases at J, leaving 5 bases unmatched. The CDR3 is 15 residues long. The germline V gene has CDR1 MNHEY and CDR2 SMNVEV (reference sequence). CDR3 DNA: TGTGCCAGCAGACTCACAGGGGCCTCCTACAATGAGCAGTTCTTC. It yields the protein CASRLTGASYNEQFF.

The rearrangement joins TRBV11-2 to TRBJ2-7; TRBD2 matches 11 bases. The CDR3 spans 18 residues. Germline CDR1 is SGHAT and CDR2 is FQNNGV. Germline trimming cut 0 bases from V and 0 bases from J; bases unmatched to any gene: 7. The CDR3 spells CASSLEVLAGVSSYEQYF. Written as DNA, the CDR3 is TGTGCCAGCAGCTTAGAGGTACTAGCGGGGGTCAGCTCCTACGAGCAGTACTTC.

This chain links TRBV6-4 with TRBJ2-3; D perhaps matches TRBD2 (6 bases). Germline V lookup: CDR1 MRHNA, CDR2 SNTAGT. Trimming left V 6 bases short and J 4 bases short, with 17 bases between. The CDR3 has 15 amino acids. Here the CDR3 DNA reads TGTGCCAGCAGCCAGGGACTCCGCGAATCAGATACGCAGTATTTT. This sequence encodes CASSQGLRESDTQYF.

V gene TRBV29-1 combines with J gene TRBJ1-1, with 7 bases lining up with TRBD1. The CDR3 extends over 13 amino acids. Germline loops: CDR1 SQVTM, CDR2 ANQGSEA. V shed 7 bases and J 4 bases; nucleotides not matched to a gene: 9. CDR3 in DNA: TGCAGCGCAACCGACAGGGCTGGCACTGAAGCTTTCTTT. It codes for CSATDRAGTEAFF.

This chain connects TRBV6-5 to TRBJ1-2, with D hard to call. The CDR3 extends over 15 amino acids. From germline, CDR1 is MNHEY and CDR2 SVGAGI. The ends were cut back, 5 bases at V and 7 bases at J, with 20 bases in the middle. CDR3: CASSPLRSGRRGYTF. The CDR3 DNA reads TGTGCCAGCAGTCCCTTGCGGTCTGGTCGGCGTGGCTACACCTTC.

The V and J genes are TRBV29-1 and TRBJ1-2; 7 nucleotides agree with TRBD1. The CDR3 is 11 amino acids. From germline, CDR1 is SQVTM and CDR2 ANQGSEA. The V segment lost 6 bases and the J segment 4 bases; nucleotides outside the gene matches: 2. The DNA of the CDR3 is TGCAGCGTGGGGACAGTCTATGGCTACACCTTC. Translated: CSVGTVYGYTF.

The rearrangement links TRBV18 to TRBJ1-5; 8 bases align to TRBD1. The CDR3 contains 15 residues. Germline values: CDR1 KGHSH, CDR2 LQKENI. After removal of 3 bases from V and 2 bases from J, the junction contained 3 bases not matched to a gene. The CDR3 protein is CASSPPQGGNQPQHF. The CDR3 nucleotides are TGTGCCAGCTCACCGCCACAGGGGGGCAATCAGCCCCAGCATTTT.

This clone appeared a few times. The chain combines TRBV14 with TRBJ1-6; tentative D call: TRBD1 (6 bases). Trimming stripped 5 bases from V and 10 bases from J, with 24 bases between. The CDR3 is 17 residues long. Germline CDR1 SGHDN, CDR2 FVKESK. Written as DNA, the CDR3 is TGTGCCAGCAGCACTTATATCGGGGGGCAGGGTTCCTCACCCCTCCACTTT. Encoded protein: CASSTYIGGQGSSPLHF. Filled out from reference TRBV14 and TRBJ1-6, the complete variable domain reads EAGVTQFPSHSVIEKGQTVTLRCDPISGHDNLYWYRRVMGKEIKFLLHFVKESKQDESGMPNNRFLAERTGGTYSTLKVQPAELEDSGVYFCASSTYIGGQGSSPLHFGNGTRLTVT.

This chain connects TRBV18 to TRBJ1-3; weak D call: TRBD1 (5 bases). Trimming took 7 bases from V and 0 from J, leaving 13 bases between them. From germline, CDR1 is KGHSH and CDR2 LQKENI. This CDR3 comprises 15 residues. The CDR3 nucleotides are TGTGCCAGCTTACAAGGGGAATCCTCTGGAAACACCATATATTTT. It specifies CASLQGESSGNTIYF.

As regards this clone: Other DNA sequences of this sample code for an identical CDR3. The chain joins TRBV15 to TRBJ1-1, with no clear D. Germline loops: CDR1 LNHNV, CDR2 YYDKDF (reference sequence). This CDR3 is 13 amino acids long. Trimming removed 1 base from V and 0 bases from J, with 3 bases in between. For the CDR3, the DNA is TGTGCCACCAGCAGAGCGGTGAACACTGAAGCTTTCTTT. Translation: CATSRAVNTEAFF.

The CDR3 sequence is CASSLDRGGNQPQHF. CDR3 nucleotides: TGTGCCAGTAGTTTGGACAGGGGAGGCAATCAGCCCCAGCATTTT. J is TRBJ1-5 and V is TRBV19; TRBD1 aligns across 9 bases. This CDR3 comprises 15 residues. V was clipped by 5 bases and J by 2 bases; unmatched bases: 4. CDR1 and CDR2 from the germline V gene are LNHDA and SQIVND (reference sequence).

The chain has TRBV6-1 and TRBJ1-2; maybe TRBD1 (6 bases). Deletions cut 2 bases from V and 4 bases from J, with 17 bases between. This CDR3 spans 16 amino acids. Germline V gene data show CDR1 as MNHNS and CDR2 as SASEGT. CDR3 protein: CASSEIPGPGVYGYTF. The CDR3 nucleotides read TGTGCCAGCAGTGAAATACCGGGCCCAGGGGTCTATGGCTACACCTTC.

This chain links TRBV30 with TRBJ1-2, with 10 bases lining up with TRBD1. J gave up 7 bases and V 0 bases, and 5 bases lay outside the gene matches. Looked up from germline, CDR1 is GTSNPN and CDR2 is SVGIG (reference sequence). This CDR3 contains 14 residues. CDR3 amino acids: CAWSVPGQGVGYTF. The CDR3 DNA is TGTGCCTGGAGTGTACCCGGACAGGGGGTTGGCTACACCTTC.

V usage is TRBV12-5 and J usage is TRBJ1-1; D is undetermined. CDR1 and CDR2 from the germline V gene are LGHNT and FRNRAP. This CDR3 contains 16 residues. Trimming cost V 1 base and J 2 bases, with 14 bases left between them. The CDR3 bases are TGTGCTAGTGGTTTGGGGACGGGGAAGGGTAACACTGAAGCTTTCTTT. Translating gives CASGLGTGKGNTEAFF.

Concerning this clone: One junction end does not reproduce the germline sequence, and a read error may be involved. The chain couples TRBV2 to TRBJ1-4; D possibly corresponds to TRBD1 (5 bases). Germline V gives CDR1 SNHLY, CDR2 FYNNEI. The CDR3 loop spans 11 amino acids. The DNA for the CDR3 is TGTGCCAGCAGTACGACAGAGAGTACGGGTTTT. Translating it yields CASSTTESTGF.

This clone has more than one count but fewer than ten. The rearrangement joins TRBV5-1 to TRBJ1-5; possible D gene TRBD1, 5 bases. Trimming left V 3 bases short and J 7 bases short, with 14 bases between. The CDR3 has 14 residues. Germline V gene sequence: CDR1 SGHRS, CDR2 YFSETQ. CDR3 coding DNA: TGCGCCAGCAGCTCATGGGGCCCAGGCCAGCCCCAGCATTTT. Protein product: CASSSWGPGQPQHF.

This chain uses TRBV5-1 with TRBJ1-5; possible D gene TRBD1, 6 bases. Deletions cut 4 bases from V and 7 bases from J, with 12 bases between. The CDR3 sequence is 13 residues long. Germline values: CDR1 SGHRS, CDR2 YFSETQ. The CDR3 DNA reads TGCGCCAGCAGCCGGAATGGGGGCCAGCCCCAGCATTTT. Its protein is CASSRNGGQPQHF. Variable domain in full (rest from reference TRBV5-1 and TRBJ1-5): KAGVTQTPRYLIKTRGQQVTLSCSPISGHRSVSWYQQTPGQGLQFLFEYFSETQRNKGNFPGRFSGRQFSNSRSEMNVSTLELGDSALYLCASSRNGGQPQHFGDGTRLSIL.

The chain links TRBV6-6 to TRBJ1-2; a weak D match, TRBD1 (6 bases). Germline V gene sequence: CDR1 MNHNY, CDR2 SVGAGI (reference sequence). The V and J ends lost 7 bases and 4 bases respectively, with 16 bases between them. This CDR3 comprises 14 residues. The CDR3 nucleotides are TGTGCCAGCATGCAGAACAGGGTAGGCTATGGCTACACCTTC. This encodes CASMQNRVGYGYTF.

V is TRBV6-1 and J is TRBJ2-7, with 8 bases aligning to TRBD2. Germline CDR1 is MNHNS and CDR2 is SASEGT. V was clipped by 2 bases and J by 1 base; unmatched bases: 4. The CDR3 has 15 amino acids. CDR3 amino acids: CASSELGLASYEQYF. The CDR3, as DNA: TGTGCCAGCAGTGAATTAGGACTAGCATCCTACGAGCAGTACTTC.

This clone occurred a few times. The V call is TRBV5-1, the J call TRBJ1-1, with 7 bases that match TRBD1. CDR1 is SGHRS and CDR2 is YFSETQ in the germline V gene. V trimming: 6 bases; J trimming: 3 bases; junction bases outside the gene matches: 5. The CDR3 has 13 residues. CDR3 DNA sequence: TGCGCCAGCAACGCAGGGGGTCACACTGAAGCTTTCTTT. It yields the protein CASNAGGHTEAFF.

This chain links TRBV7-9 with TRBJ2-1; 11 nucleotides align to TRBD1. The junction had 7 bases not matched to a gene; V was cut back by 5 bases and J by 7 bases. CDR1 SEHNR and CDR2 FQNEAQ come from the germline V gene (reference sequence). The CDR3 length is 15 residues. The CDR3 bases are TGTGCCAGCAGCCCCGGGACAGGGGGTTGGAATGAGCAGTTCTTC. It specifies CASSPGTGGWNEQFF.

The chain uses TRBV6-1 and TRBJ1-3; D remains unclear. V gave up 1 base and J gave up 4 bases, with 11 bases separating them. Germline CDR1 reads MNHNS; CDR2 reads SASEGT. The CDR3 consists of 15 residues. The CDR3 region is CASSEEVAGGNTIYF. The CDR3 coding sequence is TGTGCCAGCAGTGAAGAGGTTGCGGGGGGAAACACCATATATTTT.

This chain connects TRBV4-3 to TRBJ2-7, with 7 bases lining up with TRBD2. With 0 bases clipped from V and 6 bases from J, the junction kept 11 bases outside the gene matches. The CDR3 contains 16 residues. The germline V gene encodes CDR1 LGHNA and CDR2 YSLEER. The CDR3 region is CASSQDLGTTTREQYF. Written as DNA, the CDR3 is TGCGCCAGCAGCCAAGATCTTGGGACTACAACCCGCGAGCAGTACTTC.

This clone was seen once. Written as DNA, the CDR3 is TGCGCCAGCGGGGCCGGGGACAGGGTCTACAATGAGCAGTTCTTC. Its translation: CASGAGDRVYNEQFF. V is TRBV5-1 and J is TRBJ2-1; 9 nucleotides match TRBD1. V gave up 7 bases and J gave up 3 bases; unmatched junction bases: 8. Per germline, CDR1 SGHRS and CDR2 YFSETQ. The CDR3 loop spans 15 amino acids.